A selection of T cell receptor beta chains follows, all from one sample in a study of OX40 agonist ivuxolimab in advanced cancers. Measured with immunoSEQ multiplex PCR; TCRdb has only the in-frame clones, and not every one. The repertoire holds about 64,000 clones, approximately 86% seen once, with roughly 3% in the top ten. Sample: CD4+ or CD8+ T cells sorted from blood, taken in a trial of the OX40 agonist ivuxolimab. The receptors shown here come from an adult with an advanced solid tumor such as melanoma, head and neck, liver or kidney cancer. The CDR3 runs from the conserved cysteine through the conserved F or W. The D gene is left open where the match is weak. The size entry is marked missing in some rows and otherwise reads once, few, many or a size class.

j_call: TRBJ1-2; d_call: -; clone_size: -; v_call: TRBV6-5; cdr3_nt: TGTGCCAGCAGTTACCTAGAAGGGGGGGCCGGAGGCTACACCTTC; cdr3_aa: CASSYLEGGAGGYTF
j_call: TRBJ2-3; d_call: TRBD2; clone_size: -; v_call: TRBV19; cdr3_nt: TGTGCCACCCAGACTAGCGGATACACAGATACGCAGTATTTT; cdr3_aa: CATQTSGYTDTQYF
j_call: TRBJ1-2; d_call: -; clone_size: -; v_call: TRBV29-1; cdr3_nt: TGCAGCGTTGGGGCAGAATATGGCTACACCTTC; cdr3_aa: CSVGAEYGYTF
j_call: TRBJ1-4; d_call: TRBD1; clone_size: -; v_call: TRBV4-1; cdr3_nt: TGCGCCAGCAGCCATGACGGACAGGGCATTAATGAAAAACTGTTTTTT; cdr3_aa: CASSHDGQGINEKLFF
j_call: TRBJ2-7; d_call: TRBD1; clone_size: -; v_call: TRBV6-1; cdr3_nt: TGTGCCAGCAGGATTGGACAGGGCGGCGAACAGTACTTC; cdr3_aa: CASRIGQGGEQYF
j_call: TRBJ2-7; d_call: -; clone_size: once; v_call: TRBV4-1; cdr3_nt: TGCGCCAGCAGCCTGGACTGGGGCGAGCAGTACTTC; cdr3_aa: CASSLDWGEQYF
j_call: TRBJ2-3; d_call: -; clone_size: -; v_call: TRBV19; cdr3_nt: TGTGCCAGTAGTATAGGAGGGGAAGATACGCAGTATTTT; cdr3_aa: CASSIGGEDTQYF
j_call: TRBJ2-7; d_call: TRBD1; clone_size: -; v_call: TRBV19; cdr3_nt: TGTGCCAGTAGCCGGACAGGGAACTACGAGCAGTACTTC; cdr3_aa: CASSRTGNYEQYF
j_call: TRBJ2-7; d_call: TRBD1; clone_size: few; v_call: TRBV6-1; cdr3_nt: TGTGCCAGCAGTGAACCAGGGGGACCAGGCGAGCAGTACTTC; cdr3_aa: CASSEPGGPGEQYF
j_call: TRBJ2-7; d_call: -; clone_size: -; v_call: TRBV7-2; cdr3_nt: TGTGCCAGCAGCTTAGGACTAATCAGAGCCTACGAGCAGTACTTC; cdr3_aa: CASSLGLIRAYEQYF
j_call: TRBJ1-5; d_call: -; clone_size: -; v_call: TRBV28; cdr3_nt: TGTGCCAGCACCCTCGGGGGCGCCGGCAATCAGCCCCAGCATTTT; cdr3_aa: CASTLGGAGNQPQHF
j_call: TRBJ2-7; d_call: -; clone_size: -; v_call: TRBV30; cdr3_nt: TGTGCCTGGACCGCCGGGGGCTCCTACGAGCAGTACTTC; cdr3_aa: CAWTAGGSYEQYF
j_call: TRBJ1-1; d_call: -; clone_size: -; v_call: TRBV11-1; cdr3_nt: TGTGCCAGCAGCTTGCGGCAAATGAACACTGAAGCTTTCTTT; cdr3_aa: CASSLRQMNTEAFF
j_call: TRBJ2-1; d_call: -; clone_size: -; v_call: TRBV4-2; cdr3_nt: TGTGCCAGCAGCCAAGAAGGGACGGACCGCTCCCAGCAGTTCTTC; cdr3_aa: CASSQEGTDRSQQFF
j_call: TRBJ2-3; d_call: TRBD1; clone_size: -; v_call: TRBV7-3; cdr3_nt: TGTGCCAGCAGCCTGGGGACAGGAAGCACAGATACGCAGTATTTT; cdr3_aa: CASSLGTGSTDTQYF
j_call: TRBJ2-3; d_call: -; clone_size: -; v_call: TRBV7-6; cdr3_nt: TGTGCCAGCAGCTCAAGGGGGAAACCTCTTGGAGATACGCAGTATTTT; cdr3_aa: CASSSRGKPLGDTQYF
j_call: TRBJ2-3; d_call: TRBD2; clone_size: -; v_call: TRBV7-9; cdr3_nt: TGTGCCAGCAGCTTAGGTTCTAGCGGGTACGCAGATACGCAGTATTTT; cdr3_aa: CASSLGSSGYADTQYF
j_call: TRBJ2-2; d_call: TRBD2; clone_size: -; v_call: TRBV27; cdr3_nt: TGTGCCAGCAGCACCGGACTAGCAAGGACCGGGGAGCTGTTTTTT; cdr3_aa: CASSTGLARTGELFF
j_call: TRBJ2-7; d_call: TRBD1; clone_size: once; v_call: TRBV28; cdr3_nt: TGTGCCAGCAGCACCGGGACAGCGAGCTACGAGCAGTACTTC; cdr3_aa: CASSTGTASYEQYF
j_call: TRBJ2-5; d_call: -; clone_size: -; v_call: TRBV7-2; cdr3_nt: TGTGCCAGCAGCTTGAATCGTGATCTCCAAGAGACCCAGTACTTC; cdr3_aa: CASSLNRDLQETQYF
j_call: TRBJ1-1; d_call: -; clone_size: -; v_call: TRBV10-1; cdr3_nt: TGCGCCAGCAGTGGACCGGGGCGGACTGAAGCTTTCTTT; cdr3_aa: CASSGPGRTEAFF
j_call: TRBJ2-5; d_call: -; clone_size: -; v_call: TRBV19; cdr3_nt: TGTGCCAGTAGTATCTGGAGGGAAGAGACCCAGTACTTC; cdr3_aa: CASSIWREETQYF
j_call: TRBJ2-1; d_call: -; clone_size: -; v_call: TRBV30; cdr3_nt: TGTGCCTGGAGTGAGGGGGCAGGGGGGAATGAGCAGTTCTTC; cdr3_aa: CAWSEGAGGNEQFF
j_call: TRBJ2-7; d_call: TRBD2; clone_size: once; v_call: TRBV11-1; cdr3_nt: TGTGCCAGCAGCCGCGGACTAGCGAACGAGCAGTACTTC; cdr3_aa: CASSRGLANEQYF
j_call: TRBJ2-2; d_call: -; clone_size: -; v_call: TRBV10-3; cdr3_nt: TGTGCCATCCAGGGGACCGGGGAGCTGTTTTTT; cdr3_aa: CAIQGTGELFF
j_call: TRBJ1-3; d_call: -; clone_size: -; v_call: TRBV7-9; cdr3_nt: TGTGCCAGCAGCTTAAACGACATTTCTGGAAACACCATATATTTT; cdr3_aa: CASSLNDISGNTIYF
j_call: TRBJ1-6; d_call: -; clone_size: -; v_call: TRBV5-1; cdr3_nt: TGCGCCAGCAGCAGGACGTCGGGGTATAATTCACCCCTCCACTTT; cdr3_aa: CASSRTSGYNSPLHF
j_call: TRBJ2-5; d_call: -; clone_size: -; v_call: TRBV7-6; cdr3_nt: TGTGCCAGCAAACCGGGAACGGATTGGGGGGAGACCCAGTACTTC; cdr3_aa: CASKPGTDWGETQYF
j_call: TRBJ1-5; d_call: TRBD1; clone_size: -; v_call: TRBV28; cdr3_nt: TGTGCCAGCAAAAGGACAGGCGAGGGTCAGCCCCAGCATTTT; cdr3_aa: CASKRTGEGQPQHF
j_call: TRBJ2-5; d_call: TRBD2; clone_size: once; v_call: TRBV4-1; cdr3_nt: TGCGCCAGCAGCCAAGTCGGACTAGCGGGAGGGGTGGGCGAGACCCAGTACTTC; cdr3_aa: CASSQVGLAGGVGETQYF
j_call: TRBJ2-7; d_call: TRBD2; clone_size: -; v_call: TRBV7-2; cdr3_nt: TGTGCCAGCAGCCCCCGACTAGCGGGAGGGTACGAGCAGTACTTC; cdr3_aa: CASSPRLAGGYEQYF
j_call: TRBJ2-5; d_call: -; clone_size: -; v_call: TRBV5-5; cdr3_nt: TGTGCCAGCAGCCAGAACCCCGAAGAGACCCAGTACTTC; cdr3_aa: CASSQNPEETQYF
j_call: TRBJ2-2; d_call: -; clone_size: -; v_call: TRBV5-1; cdr3_nt: TGCGCCAGCAGCCCCGGGACGGCGAACACCGGGGAGCTGTTTTTT; cdr3_aa: CASSPGTANTGELFF
j_call: TRBJ2-1; d_call: -; clone_size: few; v_call: TRBV6-6; cdr3_nt: TGTGCCATCTCGGTCATGGGGAGAAGGGACAATGAGCAGTTCTTC; cdr3_aa: CAISVMGRRDNEQFF
j_call: TRBJ1-5; d_call: TRBD1; clone_size: -; v_call: TRBV6-1; cdr3_nt: TGTGCCAGCACAGGGGGCCGTCAGCCCCAGCATTTT; cdr3_aa: CASTGGRQPQHF
j_call: TRBJ2-3; d_call: -; clone_size: -; v_call: TRBV5-4; cdr3_nt: TGTGCCAGCAGCTTGGGAGGTAGGCAAGCAGATACGCAGTATTTT; cdr3_aa: CASSLGGRQADTQYF
j_call: TRBJ2-5; d_call: TRBD1; clone_size: -; v_call: TRBV29-1; cdr3_nt: TGCAGCGTCGAGCGATCGACAGGGGTGGTGGGAGAGACCCAGTACTTC; cdr3_aa: CSVERSTGVVGETQYF
j_call: TRBJ1-3; d_call: -; clone_size: once; v_call: TRBV6-5; cdr3_nt: TGTGCCAGCAGTGGGGTGACCTCTGGAAACACCATATATTTT; cdr3_aa: CASSGVTSGNTIYF
j_call: TRBJ2-1; d_call: -; clone_size: -; v_call: TRBV13; cdr3_nt: TGTGCCAGCAGCTTAGAGGCCAAAAGCTCCTACAATGAGCAGTTCTTC; cdr3_aa: CASSLEAKSSYNEQFF
j_call: TRBJ2-3; d_call: TRBD1; clone_size: -; v_call: TRBV11-2; cdr3_nt: TGTGCCAGCAGCTTAGGCGTACGAGGGGGCAGCGATACGCAGTATTTT; cdr3_aa: CASSLGVRGGSDTQYF
j_call: TRBJ2-3; d_call: -; clone_size: -; v_call: TRBV30; cdr3_nt: TGTGCCTCGAGGGGGGCCGGCCCAGATACGCAGTATTTT; cdr3_aa: CASRGAGPDTQYF
j_call: TRBJ2-3; d_call: -; clone_size: -; v_call: TRBV19; cdr3_nt: TGTGCCAGTAGTACTCGGGGACCGAGCACAGATACGCAGTATTTT; cdr3_aa: CASSTRGPSTDTQYF
j_call: TRBJ2-3; d_call: -; clone_size: -; v_call: TRBV10-3; cdr3_nt: TGTGCCATCGGGACGGCAAGCACAGATACGCAGTATTTT; cdr3_aa: CAIGTASTDTQYF
j_call: TRBJ2-1; d_call: -; clone_size: -; v_call: TRBV25-1; cdr3_nt: TGTGCCAGCAGTGACTATCAGGCCTACAATGAGCAGTTCTTC; cdr3_aa: CASSDYQAYNEQFF
j_call: TRBJ2-3; d_call: -; clone_size: -; v_call: TRBV7-3; cdr3_nt: TGTGCCAGCAGCTTAAGGGGTGGAGGGCCAGATACGCAGTATTTT; cdr3_aa: CASSLRGGGPDTQYF
j_call: TRBJ1-1; d_call: -; clone_size: -; v_call: TRBV7-9; cdr3_nt: TGTGCCAGCAGCTTGATTTCCGGGACAGAAGCTTTCTTT; cdr3_aa: CASSLISGTEAFF
j_call: TRBJ2-1; d_call: TRBD2; clone_size: -; v_call: TRBV11-3; cdr3_nt: TGTGCCAGCAGCCAAGGGACTAGCGGGAGGGATGAGCAGTTCTTC; cdr3_aa: CASSQGTSGRDEQFF
j_call: TRBJ1-5; d_call: -; clone_size: -; v_call: TRBV27; cdr3_nt: TGTGCCAGCAGTCCCGAGAGGGGCGTTCAGCCCCAGCATTTT; cdr3_aa: CASSPERGVQPQHF
j_call: TRBJ2-1; d_call: -; clone_size: -; v_call: TRBV19; cdr3_nt: TGTGCCAGTAGTATAAATGTCGGCCTGGGCTCCTACAATGAGCAGTTCTTC; cdr3_aa: CASSINVGLGSYNEQFF